This TCR beta chain came from a study of blood T cells in healthy people across ages. Details on this clonotype: The antigen is undetermined.

Findings and caveats of the study: Long-lived and aged donors differed, with more naive CD4+ cells and higher diversity in the long-lived. The unknown donor CMV status may have confounded expanded clonotype changes.

Donors ranged from about 6 to 90 years old and were healthy Caucasians in Russia. CDR3 length: 13 residues. Germline CDR1 and CDR2: LGHDT and YNNKEL (reference sequence). V was clipped by 4 bases and J by 10 bases, with 11 bases between them. A second PCR of 7 to 11 cycles used a sample-barcoded 5' primer and a J-beta primer mix. Every molecule of cDNA carried a tag from a template-switch adaptor with 12 random nucleotides. TCRdb recomputed calls from the 5' RACE reads with MiXCR, one row per CDR3 protein. The sample includes 780,000 or so distinct CDR3 sequences, 56% seen only once; the top ten take under 30%.

Specimen: blood. The rearrangement uses TRBV3-1 and TRBJ1-6; D may be TRBD1 (5 bases). The receptor comes from a man aged 40-50 years in good health. In nucleotides, the CDR3 is TGTGCCAGCAGCCCCGACAGAACCTCACCCCTCCACTTT. Amino acids: CASSPDRTSPLHF.